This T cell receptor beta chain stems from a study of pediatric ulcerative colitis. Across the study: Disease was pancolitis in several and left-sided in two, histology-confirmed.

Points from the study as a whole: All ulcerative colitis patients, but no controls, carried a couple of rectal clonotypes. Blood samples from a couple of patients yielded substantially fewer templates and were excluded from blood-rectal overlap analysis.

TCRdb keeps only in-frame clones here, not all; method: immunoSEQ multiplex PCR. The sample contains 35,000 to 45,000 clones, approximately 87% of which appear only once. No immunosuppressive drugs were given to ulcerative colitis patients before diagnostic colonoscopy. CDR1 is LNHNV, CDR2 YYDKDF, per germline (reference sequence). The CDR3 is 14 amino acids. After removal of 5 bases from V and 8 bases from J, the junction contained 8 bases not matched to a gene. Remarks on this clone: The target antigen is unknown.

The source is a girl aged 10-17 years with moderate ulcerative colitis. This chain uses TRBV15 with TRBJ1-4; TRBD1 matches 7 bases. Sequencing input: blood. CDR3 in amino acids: CATSVQGSREKLFF. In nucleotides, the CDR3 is TGTGCCACCAGCGTACAGGGGAGCAGAGAAAAACTGTTTTTT.